The subject of this entry is one T cell receptor (beta chain). Authors' methods: Nucleated cell counts were estimated from reference gene primer amplification. The repertoire was sequenced with immunoSEQ multiplex PCR; TCRdb's copy has only in-frame clones and lacks some. V, J and clone size are taken as reported in that table, and D and trimming were inferred from the DNA itself. Here the sample spans tens of thousands of clones, about 93% being singletons. The data are from a study of blood T cell repertoires in COVID-19. About the research overall: COVID-19 samples from acute and convalescent phases originated in the United States, Italy and Spain. From T cells, B-cell-depleted T cells, or PBMCs came the material, which was cDNA or gDNA.

Germline V gene sequence: CDR1 SGHRS, CDR2 YFSETQ. Trimming left V 5 bases short and J 3 bases short, with 12 bases between. The length of the CDR3 is 15 residues. The TCR originated in a human donor in a cohort sampled during active COVID-19. This rearrangement joins TRBV5-1 to TRBJ1-6, with D tentatively TRBD1 (5 bases). The material sequenced was peripheral blood. The CDR3 nucleotides are TGCGCCAGCAGGGCGGGGGAGAACTATAATTCACCCCTCCACTTT. Translating it yields CASRAGENYNSPLHF.